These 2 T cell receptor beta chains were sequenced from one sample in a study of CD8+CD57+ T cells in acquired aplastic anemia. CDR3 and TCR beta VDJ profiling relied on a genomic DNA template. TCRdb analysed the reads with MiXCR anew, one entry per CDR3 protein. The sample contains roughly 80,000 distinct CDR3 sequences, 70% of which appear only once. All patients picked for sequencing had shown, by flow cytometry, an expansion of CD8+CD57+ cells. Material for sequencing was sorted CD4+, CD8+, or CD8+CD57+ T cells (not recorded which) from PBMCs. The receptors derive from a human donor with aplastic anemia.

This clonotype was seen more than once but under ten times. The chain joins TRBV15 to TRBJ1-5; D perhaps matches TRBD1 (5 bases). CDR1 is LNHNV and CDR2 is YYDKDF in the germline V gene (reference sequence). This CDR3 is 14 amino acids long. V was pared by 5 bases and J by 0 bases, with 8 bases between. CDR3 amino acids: CATSETVSNQPQHF. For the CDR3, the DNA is TGTGCCACCAGCGAGACAGTTAGCAATCAGCCCCAGCATTTT.

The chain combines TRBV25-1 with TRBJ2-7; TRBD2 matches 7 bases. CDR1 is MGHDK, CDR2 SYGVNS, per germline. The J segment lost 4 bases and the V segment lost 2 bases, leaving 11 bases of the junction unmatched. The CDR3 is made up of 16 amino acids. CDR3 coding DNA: TGTGCCAGCAGTGAAGGCGGCACTATCGGGAGGTACGAGCAGTACTTC. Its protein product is CASSEGGTIGRYEQYF.